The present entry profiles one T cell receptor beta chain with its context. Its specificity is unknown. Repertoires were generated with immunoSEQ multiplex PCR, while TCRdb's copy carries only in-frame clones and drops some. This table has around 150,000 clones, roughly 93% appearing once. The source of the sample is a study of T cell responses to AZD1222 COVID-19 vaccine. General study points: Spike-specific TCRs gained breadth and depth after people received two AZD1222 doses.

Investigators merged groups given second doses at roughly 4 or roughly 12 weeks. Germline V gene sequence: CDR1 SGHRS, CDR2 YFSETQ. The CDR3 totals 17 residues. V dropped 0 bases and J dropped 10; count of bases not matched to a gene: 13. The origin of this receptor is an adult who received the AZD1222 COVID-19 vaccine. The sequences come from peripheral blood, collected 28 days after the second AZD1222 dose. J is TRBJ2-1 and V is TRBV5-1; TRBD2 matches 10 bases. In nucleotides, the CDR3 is TGCGCCAGCAGCTTGGGAATAGCGGGGGGTTCTTTAGAGGAGCAGTTCTTC. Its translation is CASSLGIAGGSLEEQFF.